These 9 T cell receptor beta chains were all obtained from the same sample, sequenced in a study of CD8 T cells in ankylosing spondylitis. TCRdb reprocessed the 5' RACE reads via MiXCR and lists one record per CDR3 protein. The table shows approximately 35,000 distinct CDR3 sequences, with around an eighth occurring only once. The sample was synovial fluid, either unsorted or a sorted T cell fraction (not recorded which). The receptor source for this set is a male donor with ankylosing spondylitis.

This clonotype was observed at least ten times. The chain recombines TRBV11-3 with TRBJ2-3; D possibly corresponds to TRBD1 (5 bases). Looked up from germline, CDR1 is SGHNT and CDR2 is YENEEA. V was cut by 5 bases and J by 0 bases, with 9 bases left in between. This CDR3 spans 14 amino acids. CDR3 sequence: CASSPSGSTDTQYF. CDR3 bases: TGTGCCAGCAGCCCTTCAGGGAGCACAGATACGCAGTATTTT.

This clonotype was detected a few times. The rearrangement links TRBV5-1 to TRBJ1-1, with 7 bases aligning to TRBD1. The length of the CDR3 is 16 residues. The J segment lost 0 bases and the V segment lost 3 bases, leaving 8 bases of the junction unmatched. Germline values: CDR1 SGHRS, CDR2 YFSETQ. The CDR3 loop reads CASSSGQFQMNTEAFF. CDR3 nucleotides: TGCGCCAGCAGCTCGGGACAGTTTCAGATGAACACTGAAGCTTTCTTT.

This clonotype appeared many times. V usage is TRBV5-6 and J usage is TRBJ2-3, with 9 positions matching TRBD2. The CDR3 has 16 amino acids. Per germline, CDR1 SGHDT and CDR2 YYEEEE. V was pared by 1 base and J by 1 base, with 4 bases of the junction left unmatched. CDR3 protein: CASSLPASGGTDTQYF. The CDR3, as DNA: TGTGCCAGCAGCTTGCCCGCTAGCGGGGGCACAGATACGCAGTATTTT.

This clonotype appeared a few times. This chain uses TRBV27 with TRBJ1-1; D remains unclear. Germline assignment: CDR1 MNHEY and CDR2 SMNVEV (reference sequence). The CDR3 runs 13 residues. The V and J ends lost 7 bases and 6 bases respectively, with 15 bases between them. The CDR3 bases are TGTGCCAGCACCATCGCTTATGGGGCTGAAGCTTTCTTT. This sequence encodes CASTIAYGAEAFF.

There are a few counts of this clonotype. V is TRBV20-1 and J is TRBJ2-1; the match to TRBD1 covers 7 bases. This CDR3 comprises 14 residues. Germline values: CDR1 DFQATT, CDR2 SNEGSKA (reference sequence). J was trimmed by 2 bases and V by 6 bases; bases with no gene match: 7. CDR3 sequence: CSAADRETYNEQFF. The DNA of the CDR3 is TGCAGTGCAGCTGACAGGGAAACCTACAATGAGCAGTTCTTC.

Within the sample, this clonotype is large. The chain combines TRBV7-9 with TRBJ1-5; D gene uncertain. The CDR3 extends over 14 amino acids. Per the germline V gene, CDR1 is SEHNR and CDR2 is FQNEAQ (reference sequence). Trimming removed 1 base from V and 3 bases from J, with 7 bases in between. CDR3 sequence reads: CASSLVGDNQPQHF. In nucleotides, the CDR3 is TGTGCCAGCAGCTTAGTTGGGGACAATCAGCCCCAGCATTTT.

In this sample, this clonotype turned up a few times. The chain combines TRBV10-3 with TRBJ1-2; D not resolved. Germline CDR1 ENHRY, CDR2 SYGVKD. The ends were cut back, 6 bases at V and 8 bases at J, with 16 bases in the middle. The CDR3 spans 13 residues. The DNA of the CDR3 is TGTGCCATCAGCCCGAACCTAGGGTACGGCTACACCTTC. Its translation is CAISPNLGYGYTF.

The chain joins TRBV7-9 to TRBJ2-3; 9 nucleotides match TRBD2. Germline loops: CDR1 SEHNR, CDR2 FQNEAQ (reference sequence). The CDR3 sequence is 16 residues long. Trimming at V came to 1 base and at J to 1 base, leaving 3 bases not matched to a gene. The CDR3 sequence: CASSLVRGGGTDTQYF. The CDR3 nucleotides are TGTGCCAGCAGCTTAGTTCGCGGGGGGGGCACAGATACGCAGTATTTT.

This clonotype was detected only a few times. This chain joins TRBV9 and TRBJ2-2; D could derive from TRBD1 or TRBD2 (6 bases each). The CDR3 runs 16 residues. Per germline, CDR1 SGDLS and CDR2 YYNGEE. V was trimmed by 3 bases and J by 3 bases, leaving 15 bases between them. The CDR3 DNA reads as TGTGCCAGCAGCGGGGGCGGGACATATGACACCGGGGAGCTGTTTTTT. This translates into CASSGGGTYDTGELFF. The whole variable domain, filled in from reference TRBV9 and TRBJ2-2, reads DSGVTQTPKHLITATGQRVTLRCSPRSGDLSVYWYQQSLDQGLQFLIQYYNGEERAKGNILERFSAQQFPDLHSELNLSSLELGDSALYFCASSGGGTYDTGELFFGEGSRLTVL.